The 3 T cell receptor beta chains below were found in one sample sequenced in a study of blood T cell repertoires in COVID-19. The data were produced by immunoSEQ multiplex PCR, yet TCRdb's version contains in-frame clones alone and is incomplete. The sample consists of about 210,000 clones, about three quarters of them appearing once. Sample: peripheral blood. The receptor set was obtained from a woman aged 65 to 85 with acute or convalescent COVID-19.

Details on this clone: The sample holds other DNA sequences that translate to the same CDR3. The chain links TRBV24-1 to TRBJ1-2, with D tentatively TRBD1 (6 bases). The germline V gene encodes CDR1 KGHDR and CDR2 SFDVKD. CDR3 length: 12 amino acids. V lost 5 bases to trimming and J lost 7 bases, with 10 bases between them. This chain's CDR3 is CATSGTGFGYTF. The CDR3 DNA sequence: TGTGCCACCAGTGGAACAGGGTTTGGCTACACCTTC.

The chain combines TRBV24-1 with TRBJ2-6, with 9 bases matching TRBD1. Trimming at V came to 3 bases and at J to 2 bases, leaving 4 bases not matched to a gene. Germline CDR1 KGHDR, CDR2 SFDVKD. CDR3 size: 17 residues. As DNA, the CDR3 is TGTGCCACCAGTGATCACAGGGGGCAGACTGGGGCCAACGTCCTGACTTTC. Encoded protein: CATSDHRGQTGANVLTF.

The J gene is TRBJ1-4, the V gene TRBV9; weak D call: TRBD1 (6 bases). Trimming left V 3 bases short and J 3 bases short, with 12 bases between. This CDR3 comprises 15 residues. Per germline, CDR1 SGDLS and CDR2 YYNGEE. The CDR3 nucleotides read TGTGCCAGCAGCGCCCGGGACAACTCTAATGAAAAACTGTTTTTT. Translating gives CASSARDNSNEKLFF. Variable domain in full (rest from reference TRBV9 and TRBJ1-4): DSGVTQTPKHLITATGQRVTLRCSPRSGDLSVYWYQQSLDQGLQFLIQYYNGEERAKGNILERFSAQQFPDLHSELNLSSLELGDSALYFCASSARDNSNEKLFFGSGTQLSVL.